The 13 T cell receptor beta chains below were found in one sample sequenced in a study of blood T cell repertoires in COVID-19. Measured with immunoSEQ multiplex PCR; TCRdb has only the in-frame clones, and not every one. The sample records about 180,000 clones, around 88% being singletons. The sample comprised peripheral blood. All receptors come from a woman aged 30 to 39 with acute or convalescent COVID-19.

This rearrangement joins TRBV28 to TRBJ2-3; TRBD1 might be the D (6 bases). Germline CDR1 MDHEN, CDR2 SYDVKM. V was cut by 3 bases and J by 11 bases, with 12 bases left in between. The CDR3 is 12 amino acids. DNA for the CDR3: TGTGCCAGCAGTTTCGGCCCCAGGGGGCAGTATTTT. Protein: CASSFGPRGQYF. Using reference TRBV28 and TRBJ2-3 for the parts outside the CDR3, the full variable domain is DVKVTQSSRYLVKRTGEKVFLECVQDMDHENMFWYRQDPGLGLRLIYFSYDVKMKEKGDIPEGYSVSREKKERFSLILESASTNQTSMYLCASSFGPRGQYFGPGTRLTVL.

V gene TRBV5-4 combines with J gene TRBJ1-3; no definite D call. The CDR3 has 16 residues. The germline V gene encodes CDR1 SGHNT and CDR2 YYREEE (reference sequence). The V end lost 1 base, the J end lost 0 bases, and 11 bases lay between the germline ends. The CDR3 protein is CASSLPAAGSGNTIYF. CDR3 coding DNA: TGTGCCAGCAGCTTGCCTGCGGCGGGCTCTGGAAACACCATATATTTT.

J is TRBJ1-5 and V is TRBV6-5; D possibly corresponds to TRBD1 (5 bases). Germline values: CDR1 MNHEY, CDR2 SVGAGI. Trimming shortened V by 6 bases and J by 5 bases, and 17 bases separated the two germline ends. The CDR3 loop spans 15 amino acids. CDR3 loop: CASRPSLDNHQPQHF. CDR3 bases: TGTGCCAGCAGACCCTCGTTGGACAACCATCAGCCCCAGCATTTT.

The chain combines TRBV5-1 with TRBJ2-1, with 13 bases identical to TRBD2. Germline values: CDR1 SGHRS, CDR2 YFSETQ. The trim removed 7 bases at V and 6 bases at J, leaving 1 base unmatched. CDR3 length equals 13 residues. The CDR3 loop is CASGTSGTNEQFF. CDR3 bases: TGCGCCAGCGGGACTAGCGGGACCAATGAGCAGTTCTTC.

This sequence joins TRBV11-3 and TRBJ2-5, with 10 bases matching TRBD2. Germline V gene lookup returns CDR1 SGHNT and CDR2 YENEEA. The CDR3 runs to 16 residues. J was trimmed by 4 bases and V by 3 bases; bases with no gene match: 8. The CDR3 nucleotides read TGTGCCAGCAGCTTCTTCCTAGCGGGAGAGAGAGAGACCCAGTACTTC. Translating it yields CASSFFLAGERETQYF.

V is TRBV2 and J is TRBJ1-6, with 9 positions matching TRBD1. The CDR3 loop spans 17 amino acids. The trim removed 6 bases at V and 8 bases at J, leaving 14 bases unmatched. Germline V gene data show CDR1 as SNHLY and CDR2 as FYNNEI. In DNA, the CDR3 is TGTGCCAGCAGAGTGAGGAAGGGACAGGGTGGGGATTCACCCCTCCACTTT. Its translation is CASRVRKGQGGDSPLHF.

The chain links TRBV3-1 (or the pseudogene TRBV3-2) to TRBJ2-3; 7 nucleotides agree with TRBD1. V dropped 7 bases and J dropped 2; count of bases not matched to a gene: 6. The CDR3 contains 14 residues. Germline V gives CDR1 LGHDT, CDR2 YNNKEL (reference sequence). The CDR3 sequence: CASTAQGDTDTQYF. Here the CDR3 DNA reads TGTGCCAGCACCGCGCAGGGGGACACAGATACGCAGTATTTT.

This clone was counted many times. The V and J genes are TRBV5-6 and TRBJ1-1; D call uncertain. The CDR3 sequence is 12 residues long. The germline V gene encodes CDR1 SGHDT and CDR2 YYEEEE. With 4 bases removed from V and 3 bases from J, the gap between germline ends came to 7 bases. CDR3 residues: CASSPRDTEAFF. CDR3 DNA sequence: TGTGCCAGCAGCCCCCGGGACACTGAAGCTTTCTTT.

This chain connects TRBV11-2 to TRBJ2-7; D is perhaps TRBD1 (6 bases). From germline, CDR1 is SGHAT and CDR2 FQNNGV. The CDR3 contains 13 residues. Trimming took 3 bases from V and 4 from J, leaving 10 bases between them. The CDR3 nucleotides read TGTGCCAGCAGCTTTATACAGGGTTACGAGCAGTACTTC. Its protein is CASSFIQGYEQYF.

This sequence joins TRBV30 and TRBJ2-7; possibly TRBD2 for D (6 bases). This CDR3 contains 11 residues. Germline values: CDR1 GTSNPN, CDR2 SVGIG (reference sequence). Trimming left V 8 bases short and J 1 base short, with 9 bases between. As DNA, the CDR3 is TGTGCCGTGGGACTTTCCTACGAGCAGTACTTC. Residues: CAVGLSYEQYF. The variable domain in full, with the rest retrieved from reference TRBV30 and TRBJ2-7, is SQTIHQWPATLVQPVGSPLSLECTVEGTSNPNLYWYRQAAGRGLQLLFYSVGIGQISSEVPQNLSASRPQDRQFILSSKKLLLSDSGFYLCAVGLSYEQYFGPGTRLTVT.

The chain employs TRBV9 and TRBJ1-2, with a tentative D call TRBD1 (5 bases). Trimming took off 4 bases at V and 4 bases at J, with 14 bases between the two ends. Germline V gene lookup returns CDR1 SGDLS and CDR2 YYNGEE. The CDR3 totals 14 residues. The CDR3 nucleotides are TGTGCCAGCAGCCGTACGTTAGGGGCCTATGGCTACACCTTC. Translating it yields CASSRTLGAYGYTF.

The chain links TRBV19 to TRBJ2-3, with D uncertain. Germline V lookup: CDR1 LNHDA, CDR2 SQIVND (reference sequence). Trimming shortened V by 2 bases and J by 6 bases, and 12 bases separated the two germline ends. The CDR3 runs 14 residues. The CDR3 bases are TGTGCCAGTAGTATACGGGTCGGGTTGGATACGCAGTATTTT. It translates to CASSIRVGLDTQYF.

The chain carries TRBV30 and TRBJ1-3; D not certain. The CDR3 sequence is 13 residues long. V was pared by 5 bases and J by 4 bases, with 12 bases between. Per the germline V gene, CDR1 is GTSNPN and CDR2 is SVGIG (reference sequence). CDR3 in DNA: TGTGCCTGGGAGCCGGGGTCAGGAAACACCATATATTTT. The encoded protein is CAWEPGSGNTIYF.